The sequence of this TCR beta chain was determined in a study of T-cell memory formation after mild COVID-19. Study-level results: Contracting CD4+ clones sat mainly in CM and EM; CD8+ in EMRA.

TCRdb processed the 5' RACE reads anew with MiXCR; each CDR3 protein has one entry. The sample holds over 300,000 distinct CDR3 sequences, 20% to 25% seen once. A few counts support this clonotype. Its antigen is unknown. Germline CDR1 is SGHRS and CDR2 is YFSETQ. This CDR3 contains 19 residues. Germline trimming cut 4 bases from V and 0 bases from J; bases unmatched to any gene: 13. This chain links TRBV5-1 with TRBJ2-6, with 7 bases aligning to TRBD2. The material sequenced was PBMCs or a T cell subset sorted from them (not recorded which). This TCR was recovered from a man aged 18 to 29 who had mild COVID-19 (a few samples of this study predate the infection). Cell type and time point are not known. CDR3 nucleotide sequence: TGCGCCAGCAGCACTGGGAGGGGACCGGACTTCTCTGGGGCCAACGTCCTGACTTTC. Translation gives CASSTGRGPDFSGANVLTF.